One and the same sample provided the 31 T cell receptor beta chains below, sequenced in a study of Ad26.COV2.S vaccination and SARS-CoV-2 variants. Treatment reported: around 19 received Ad26.COV2.S at low or high dose, single or two shots; about 5 received placebo; per-sample allocation not given. Repertoires come from day 63 after the first vaccine or placebo injection. Method: immunoSEQ multiplex PCR; TCRdb's copy keeps in-frame clones and lacks some. Of about 680,000 clones listed, 89% were seen once; the top ten hold roughly 1.5%. The input for sequencing was peripheral blood, taken in a trial of Ad26.COV2.S vaccine versus placebo. These receptors were collected from a person between 18 and 65 years old who received the Ad26.COV2.S COVID-19 vaccine or a placebo.

This clone was observed a handful of times. The rearrangement links TRBV12-3 or TRBV12-4 to TRBJ1-3; no firm D call. Trimming removed 2 bases at V and 0 bases at J, with 2 bases between. The CDR3 has 13 residues. The CDR3 protein is CASSLTSGNTIYF. CDR3 bases: TGTGCCAGCAGTTTAACCTCTGGAAACACCATATATTTT.

This chain uses TRBV4-2 with TRBJ2-7; TRBD1 is a possible D gene (6 bases). CDR1 is LGHNA and CDR2 is YNFKEQ in the germline V gene. The CDR3 is 16 residues long. V was trimmed by 4 bases and J by 6 bases, leaving 22 bases between them. The CDR3 nucleotides are TGTGCCAGCAGCCGTAAGGCGGACAGTGAGCCCTCCGAGCAGTACTTC. This codes for CASSRKADSEPSEQYF.

This chain links TRBV30 with TRBJ1-1; D not certain. This CDR3 is 13 amino acids long. Germline CDR1 and CDR2: GTSNPN and SVGIG (reference sequence). The V and J ends lost 3 bases and 1 base respectively, with 9 bases between them. CDR3 residues: CAWRREGNTEAFF. The CDR3 nucleotides are TGTGCCTGGAGGAGGGAAGGGAACACTGAAGCTTTCTTT.

The rearrangement joins TRBV7-9 to TRBJ2-2; D possibly corresponds to TRBD1 (5 bases). The CDR3 has 13 residues. V dropped 1 base and J dropped 6 bases, with 6 bases sitting between them. Germline CDR1 SEHNR, CDR2 FQNEAQ (reference sequence). The CDR3 DNA sequence: TGTGCCAGCAGCTTAGTACAGGCCGGGGAGCTGTTTTTT. Protein product: CASSLVQAGELFF.

The chain employs TRBV18 and TRBJ1-2; 7 nucleotides match TRBD1. Germline V lookup: CDR1 KGHSH, CDR2 LQKENI. There are 13 residues in the CDR3. The V segment lost 0 bases and the J segment 10 bases; nucleotides outside the gene matches: 5. Here the CDR3 reads CASSPPGQPHYTF. CDR3 sequence (DNA): TGTGCCAGCTCACCACCGGGACAGCCCCACTACACCTTC.

The rearrangement joins TRBV6-4 to TRBJ2-2; possible D gene TRBD2, 6 bases. V was shortened by 5 bases and J by 6 bases, with 13 bases between the two germline ends. Germline CDR1 reads MRHNA; CDR2 reads SNTAGT. The CDR3 totals 14 residues. The CDR3 nucleotides read TGTGCCAGCAGTTTGACCGGAGGGGCCGGGGAGCTGTTTTTT. This codes for CASSLTGGAGELFF.

The genes are TRBV9 and TRBJ1-1; 9 bases line up with TRBD1. Germline-derived CDR1 and CDR2 are SGDLS and YYNGEE. With 4 bases clipped from V and 1 base from J, the junction kept 17 bases outside the gene matches. The CDR3 totals 19 residues. Written as DNA, the CDR3 is TGTGCCAGCAGCAAACAGGGGGCAGTGGTTGATACCCGGAACACTGAAGCTTTCTTT. It specifies CASSKQGAVVDTRNTEAFF.

The genes are TRBV7-8 and TRBJ2-3, with 7 bases fitting TRBD1. The V gene end was trimmed by 7 bases and the J gene end by 1 base; junction bases not matched to a gene: 8. The CDR3 sequence is 15 residues long. Germline loops: CDR1 SGHVS, CDR2 FQNEAQ. In DNA form, the CDR3 reads TGTGCCAGCACCCCTCGGGACAGACGCACAGATACGCAGTATTTT. It specifies CASTPRDRRTDTQYF.

V and J are TRBV5-4 and TRBJ2-2; tentatively, D is TRBD2 (5 bases). V was trimmed by 4 bases and J by 3 bases, leaving 16 bases between them. The CDR3 totals 16 residues. CDR1 is SGHNT and CDR2 is YYREEE in the germline V gene (reference sequence). CDR3: CASSPTPGVYTGELFF. In DNA form, the CDR3 reads TGTGCCAGCAGCCCGACCCCCGGGGTGTACACCGGGGAGCTGTTTTTT.

Comments on this clone: One end of the junction does not line up with germline, which may come from a read error. The rearrangement uses TRBV2 and TRBJ2-5; D gene ambiguous. There are 12 residues in the CDR3. Germline CDR1 SNHLY, CDR2 FYNNEI. The CDR3 region is CASREGRETQYF. CDR3 coding DNA: TGTGCCAGCAGGGAAGGACGGGAGACCCAGTACTTC.

The chain couples TRBV15 to TRBJ2-7; D is uncertain. Trimming took 0 bases from V and 2 from J, leaving 5 bases between them. Germline CDR1 LNHNV, CDR2 YYDKDF (reference sequence). The CDR3 runs 13 residues. In DNA, the CDR3 is TGTGCCACCAGCAGAGATACCCCCTACGAGCAGTACTTC. It specifies CATSRDTPYEQYF.

J is TRBJ2-7 and V is TRBV10-3, with D maybe TRBD1 (6 bases). The CDR3 extends over 13 amino acids. Germline CDR1 reads ENHRY; CDR2 reads SYGVKD. V was trimmed by 6 bases and J by 4 bases, leaving 13 bases between them. This CDR3 is CAIRGQTSYEQYF. The DNA of the CDR3 is TGTGCCATCAGAGGACAGACTTCGTACGAGCAGTACTTC.

This sequence joins TRBV5-4 and TRBJ2-2; 8 positions match TRBD2. This CDR3 comprises 16 residues. Looked up from germline, CDR1 is SGHNT and CDR2 is YYREEE (reference sequence). J was trimmed by 3 bases and V by 0 bases; bases with no gene match: 4. CDR3 amino acids: CASSLASGWDTGELFF. CDR3 coding DNA: TGTGCCAGCAGCTTGGCTAGCGGGTGGGACACCGGGGAGCTGTTTTTT.

The chain links TRBV6-2 or TRBV6-3 to TRBJ1-1; D unclear. The CDR3 contains 14 residues. Germline assignment: CDR1 MNHEY and CDR2 SVGEGT. V lost 6 bases and J 5 bases, leaving 16 bases between the germline ends. As DNA, the CDR3 is TGTGCCAGCAGCCCTGACACGGCCAGGACTGAAGCTTTCTTT. This encodes CASSPDTARTEAFF.

V is TRBV3-1 (or the pseudogene TRBV3-2) and J is TRBJ1-2, with TRBD1 matching 11 bases. The germline V gene encodes CDR1 LGHDT and CDR2 YNNKEL (reference sequence). J was trimmed by 2 bases and V by 6 bases; bases with no gene match: 5. The CDR3 spans 15 residues. CDR3 in DNA: TGTGCCAGCAGGTTCGGACAGGGGGCGAACTATGGCTACACCTTC. It yields the protein CASRFGQGANYGYTF.

CDR3 nucleotides: TGCAGCGTTGAAAGCTATGGCTACACCTTC. Its protein is CSVESYGYTF. The chain is built from TRBV29-1 and TRBJ1-2; D uncertain. Germline V CDR1 and CDR2: SQVTM, ANQGSEA. The CDR3 covers 10 residues. V lost 2 bases and J lost 4, with 2 bases in between.

The chain combines TRBV3-1 (or the pseudogene TRBV3-2) with TRBJ2-1; D gene ambiguous. This CDR3 has 12 amino acids. The germline V gene encodes CDR1 LGHDT and CDR2 YNNKEL (reference sequence). Between the trimmed V and J ends, which lost 1 base and 7 bases, there was a span of 5 bases. For the CDR3, the DNA is TGTGCCAGCAGCCAAGTCCGGAATGAGCAGTTCTTC. Encoded protein: CASSQVRNEQFF.

V and J are TRBV3-1 (or the pseudogene TRBV3-2) and TRBJ1-5; D is uncertain. The germline V gene has CDR1 LGHDT and CDR2 YNNKEL (reference sequence). V was shortened by 4 bases and J by 7 bases, with 14 bases between the two germline ends. The CDR3 totals 14 residues. CDR3 in amino acids: CASSRMGSNQPQHF. CDR3 sequence (DNA): TGTGCCAGCAGCCGGATGGGGTCGAACCAGCCCCAGCATTTT.

V and J are TRBV24-1 and TRBJ1-2, with D perhaps matching TRBD1 (5 bases). The germline CDR1 and CDR2 sequences are KGHDR and SFDVKD. The CDR3 totals 15 residues. V was clipped by 8 bases and J by 4 bases, with 19 bases between them. The CDR3 sequence: CATNRQSQRTYGYTF. As DNA, the CDR3 is TGTGCCACCAATCGACAGTCTCAAAGGACCTATGGCTACACCTTC.

The genes are TRBV4-3 and TRBJ2-7; the D is unclear. The CDR3 contains 13 residues. The V end was cut by 4 bases, the J end by 3 bases, with 10 bases between. In germline, CDR1 is LGHNA, CDR2 YSLEER. CDR3 bases: TGCGCCAGCAGCCCCGGAGTGGGCTACGAGCAGTACTTC. Its translation is CASSPGVGYEQYF.

The chain joins TRBV11-1 to TRBJ2-7, with D hard to call. This CDR3 is 14 amino acids long. The germline V gene encodes CDR1 SGHAT and CDR2 FQDESV (reference sequence). Deletions cut 1 base from V and 3 bases from J, with 10 bases between. This CDR3 is CASSLGPDRYEQYF. CDR3 sequence (DNA): TGTGCCAGCAGCTTAGGGCCTGACCGCTACGAGCAGTACTTC.

The chain uses TRBV19 and TRBJ1-1; a possible D gene is TRBD1 (6 bases). V was trimmed by 5 bases and J by 1 base, leaving 14 bases between them. Germline CDR1 and CDR2: LNHDA and SQIVND (reference sequence). This CDR3 region has 15 residues. The CDR3 loop is CASSPLGGGNTEAFF. The CDR3 DNA reads TGTGCCAGTAGTCCGTTGGGAGGGGGGAACACTGAAGCTTTCTTT. Supplemented by reference TRBV19 and TRBJ1-1, the full variable domain reads DGGITQSPKYLFRKEGQNVTLSCEQNLNHDAMYWYRQDPGQGLRLIYYSQIVNDFQKGDIAEGYSVSREKKESFPLTVTSAQKNPTAFYLCASSPLGGGNTEAFFGQGTRLTVV.

The chain has TRBV4-3 and TRBJ1-2; D is unclear. The germline gives CDR1 LGHNA, CDR2 YSLEER. V lost 0 bases, J lost 8 bases, and 10 bases lay in between. The CDR3 is 13 residues long. The CDR3 region is CASSQESGSGYTF. DNA of the CDR3: TGCGCCAGCAGCCAAGAGTCCGGGAGCGGCTACACCTTC.

The V and J genes are TRBV6-1 and TRBJ1-5; perhaps TRBD1 as D (5 bases). The CDR3 covers 16 residues. Trimming pared 2 bases from V and 1 base from J, leaving 12 bases between. Per the germline V gene, CDR1 is MNHNS and CDR2 is SASEGT. CDR3 protein: CASSERQGLSNQPQHF. CDR3 DNA sequence: TGTGCCAGCAGTGAACGGCAGGGTTTGAGCAATCAGCCCCAGCATTTT.

Only one count was recorded for this clone. The chain carries TRBV19 and TRBJ2-7; D may correspond to TRBD1 or TRBD2 (5 bases each). The V end lost 2 bases, the J end lost 3 bases, and 14 bases lay between the germline ends. Germline CDR1 reads LNHDA; CDR2 reads SQIVND (reference sequence). This CDR3 is 15 amino acids long. This CDR3 reads CASSIWGTGSYEQYF. CDR3 DNA: TGTGCCAGTAGTATATGGGGGACGGGGAGCTACGAGCAGTACTTC.

The chain employs TRBV5-1 and TRBJ2-7; a possible D gene is TRBD2 (5 bases). From germline, CDR1 is SGHRS and CDR2 YFSETQ. V lost 1 base and J lost 3, with 14 bases in between. The CDR3 contains 15 residues. CDR3 bases: TGCGCCAGCAGCTTGCGGGGTGGTGGGATCTACGAGCAGTACTTC. This gives the protein CASSLRGGGIYEQYF.

V and J are TRBV5-1 and TRBJ2-6; D is unresolved. With 4 bases removed from V and 2 bases from J, the gap between germline ends came to 10 bases. CDR3 size: 15 residues. CDR1 SGHRS and CDR2 YFSETQ come from the germline V gene. The CDR3 spells CASSVMGTGANVLTF. The CDR3 DNA reads TGCGCCAGCAGCGTCATGGGGACTGGGGCCAACGTCCTGACTTTC.

The CDR3 is CASNQPALNNEQFF. In nucleotides, the CDR3 is TGTGCCAGCAATCAGCCTGCCTTGAACAATGAGCAGTTCTTC. The chain recombines TRBV6-6 with TRBJ2-1; D gene uncertain. Per germline, CDR1 MNHNY and CDR2 SVGAGI (reference sequence). The CDR3 has 14 amino acids. V lost 7 bases to trimming and J lost 5 bases, with 15 bases between them.

V is TRBV3-1 (or the pseudogene TRBV3-2) and J is TRBJ1-5, with 10 bases that match TRBD1. Germline V gene lookup returns CDR1 LGHDT and CDR2 YNNKEL (reference sequence). The CDR3 sequence is 16 residues long. J was trimmed by 2 bases and V by 4 bases; bases with no gene match: 5. CDR3 nucleotide sequence: TGTGCCAGCAGCCCTGACAGGGGGCTTGGCAATCAGCCCCAGCATTTT. It specifies CASSPDRGLGNQPQHF.

V is TRBV3-1 (or the pseudogene TRBV3-2) and J is TRBJ2-7; 9 bases agree with TRBD2. With V trimmed by 1 base and J by 4 bases, 14 bases remained unmatched. Per the germline V gene, CDR1 is LGHDT and CDR2 is YNNKEL (reference sequence). CDR3 length equals 18 residues. In nucleotides, the CDR3 is TGTGCCAGCAGCCAAGGCCGTTCCCTGGCGGGGGGGCTTTACGAGCAGTACTTC. Its protein product is CASSQGRSLAGGLYEQYF.

J is TRBJ2-1 and V is TRBV9, with 9 positions matching TRBD2. This CDR3 region has 18 residues. Germline lookup yields CDR1 SGDLS and CDR2 YYNGEE. J was trimmed by 5 bases and V by 4 bases; bases with no gene match: 16. CDR3 sequence reads: CASSPNPGGRGGHNEQFF. CDR3 DNA: TGTGCCAGCAGCCCCAACCCTGGAGGGCGGGGGGGCCACAATGAGCAGTTCTTC.